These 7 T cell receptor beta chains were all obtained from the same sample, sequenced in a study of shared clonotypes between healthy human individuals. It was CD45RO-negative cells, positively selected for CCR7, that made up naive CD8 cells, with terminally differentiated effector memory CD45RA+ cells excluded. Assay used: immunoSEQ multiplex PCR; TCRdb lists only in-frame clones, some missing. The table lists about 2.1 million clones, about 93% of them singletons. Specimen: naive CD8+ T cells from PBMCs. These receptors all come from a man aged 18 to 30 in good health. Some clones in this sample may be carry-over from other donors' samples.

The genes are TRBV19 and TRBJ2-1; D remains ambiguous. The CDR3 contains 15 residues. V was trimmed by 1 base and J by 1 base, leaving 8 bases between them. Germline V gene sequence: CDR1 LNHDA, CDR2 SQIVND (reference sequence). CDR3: CASSIVYGSYNEQFF. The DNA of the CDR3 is TGTGCCAGTAGTATAGTGTACGGGTCCTACAATGAGCAGTTCTTC.

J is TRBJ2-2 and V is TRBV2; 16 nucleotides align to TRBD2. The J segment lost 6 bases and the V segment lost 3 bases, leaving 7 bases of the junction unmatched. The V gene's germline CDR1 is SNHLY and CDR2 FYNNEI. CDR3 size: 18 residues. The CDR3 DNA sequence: TGTGCCAGCAGTGAGGGACTAGCGGGAGGGCCCCGGGCCGGGGAGCTGTTTTTT. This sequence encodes CASSEGLAGGPRAGELFF.

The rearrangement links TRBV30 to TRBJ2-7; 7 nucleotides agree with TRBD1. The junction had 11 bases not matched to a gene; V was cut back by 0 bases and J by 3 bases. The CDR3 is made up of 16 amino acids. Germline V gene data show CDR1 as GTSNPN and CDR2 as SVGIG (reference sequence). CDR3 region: CAWSVVGRGNVYEQYF. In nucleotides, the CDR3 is TGTGCCTGGAGTGTTGTGGGCAGGGGGAATGTCTACGAGCAGTACTTC.

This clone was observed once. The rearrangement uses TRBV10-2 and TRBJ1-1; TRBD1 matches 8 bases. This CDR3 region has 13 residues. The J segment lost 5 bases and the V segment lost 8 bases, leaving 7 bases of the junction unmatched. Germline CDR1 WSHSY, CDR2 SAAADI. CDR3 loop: CASGNRGRTEAFF. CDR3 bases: TGCGCCAGCGGTAACAGGGGGAGGACTGAAGCTTTCTTT.

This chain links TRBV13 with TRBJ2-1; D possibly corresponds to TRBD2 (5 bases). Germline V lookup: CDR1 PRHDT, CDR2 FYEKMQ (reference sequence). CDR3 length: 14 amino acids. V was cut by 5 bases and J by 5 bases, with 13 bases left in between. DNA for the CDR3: TGTGCCAGCAGCCCCCGAGGAGGTGACAATGAGCAGTTCTTC. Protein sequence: CASSPRGGDNEQFF.

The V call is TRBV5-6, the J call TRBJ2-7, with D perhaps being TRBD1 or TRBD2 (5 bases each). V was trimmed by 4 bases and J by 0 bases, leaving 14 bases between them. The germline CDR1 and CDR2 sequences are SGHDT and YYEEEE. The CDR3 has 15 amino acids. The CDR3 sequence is CASSTGAKSSYEQYF. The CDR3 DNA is TGTGCCAGCAGCACCGGGGCCAAAAGCTCCTACGAGCAGTACTTC. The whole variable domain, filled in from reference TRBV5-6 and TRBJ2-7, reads DAGVTQSPTHLIKTRGQQVTLRCSPKSGHDTVSWYQQALGQGPQFIFQYYEEEERQRGNFPDRFSGHQFPNYSSELNVNALLLGDSALYLCASSTGAKSSYEQYFGPGTRLTVT.

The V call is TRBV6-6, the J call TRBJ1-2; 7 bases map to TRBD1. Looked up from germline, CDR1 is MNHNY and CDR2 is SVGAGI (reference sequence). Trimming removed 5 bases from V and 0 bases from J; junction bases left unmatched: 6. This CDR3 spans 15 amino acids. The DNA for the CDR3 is TGTGCCAGCAGTCCACTGGGACAGCCTAACTATGGCTACACCTTC. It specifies CASSPLGQPNYGYTF.